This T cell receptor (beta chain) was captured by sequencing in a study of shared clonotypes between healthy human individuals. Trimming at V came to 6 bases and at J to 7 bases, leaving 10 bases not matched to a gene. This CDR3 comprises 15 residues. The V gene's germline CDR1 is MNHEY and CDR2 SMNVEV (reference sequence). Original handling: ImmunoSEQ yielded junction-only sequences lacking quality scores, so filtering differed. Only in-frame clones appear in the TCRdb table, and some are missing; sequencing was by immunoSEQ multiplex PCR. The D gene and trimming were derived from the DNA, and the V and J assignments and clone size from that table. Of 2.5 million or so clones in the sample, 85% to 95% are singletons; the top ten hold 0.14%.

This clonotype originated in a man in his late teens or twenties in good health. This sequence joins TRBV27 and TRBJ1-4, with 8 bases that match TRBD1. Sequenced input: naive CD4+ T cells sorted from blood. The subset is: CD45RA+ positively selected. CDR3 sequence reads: CASSRSGTGFEKLFF. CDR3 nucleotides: TGTGCCAGCAGCCGTTCCGGGACAGGCTTTGAAAAACTGTTTTTT.